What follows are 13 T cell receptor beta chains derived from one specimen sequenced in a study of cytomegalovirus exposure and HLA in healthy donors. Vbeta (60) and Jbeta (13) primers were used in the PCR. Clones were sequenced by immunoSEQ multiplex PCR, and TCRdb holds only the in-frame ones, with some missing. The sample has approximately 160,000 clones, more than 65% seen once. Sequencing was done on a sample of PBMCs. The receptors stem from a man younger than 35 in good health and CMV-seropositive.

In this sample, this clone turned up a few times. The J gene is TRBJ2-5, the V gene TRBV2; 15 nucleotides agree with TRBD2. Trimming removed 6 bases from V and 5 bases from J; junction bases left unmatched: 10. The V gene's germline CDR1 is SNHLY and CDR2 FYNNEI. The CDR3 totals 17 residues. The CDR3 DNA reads TGTGCCAGCAGGGGGCGGACTAGCGGGGGGGCCGGTGAGACCCAGTACTTC. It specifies CASRGRTSGGAGETQYF.

The chain's CDR3 is CASSPLTGEAFF. The CDR3 bases are TGTGCCAGCAGCCCCCTGACAGGGGAAGCTTTCTTT. The gene calls are TRBV7-9 and TRBJ1-1, with 7 nucleotides matching TRBD1. The CDR3 totals 12 residues. Germline CDR1 and CDR2: SEHNR and FQNEAQ (reference sequence). V lost 5 bases and J lost 8; bases outside the gene matches: 5.

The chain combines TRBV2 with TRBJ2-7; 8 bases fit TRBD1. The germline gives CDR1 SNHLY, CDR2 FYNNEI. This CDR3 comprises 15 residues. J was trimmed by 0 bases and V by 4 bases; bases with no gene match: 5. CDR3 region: CASSVSGGASYEQYV. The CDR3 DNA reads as TGTGCCAGCAGTGTCTCAGGGGGCGCCTCCTACGAGCAGTACGTC.

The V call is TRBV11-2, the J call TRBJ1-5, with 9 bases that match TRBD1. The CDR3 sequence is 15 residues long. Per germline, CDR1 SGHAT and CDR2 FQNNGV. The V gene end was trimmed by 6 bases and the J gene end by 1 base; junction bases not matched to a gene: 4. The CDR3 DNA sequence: TGTGCCAGCAGACGAGGGACAGGGAGCAATCAGCCCCAGCATTTT. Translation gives CASRRGTGSNQPQHF.

CDR3 DNA sequence: TGTGCCAGCAGCTTCGGTCTGAACACTGAAGCTTTCTTT. This sequence encodes CASSFGLNTEAFF. The chain links TRBV7-2 to TRBJ1-1; D not resolved. Deletions cut 3 bases from V and 0 bases from J, with 5 bases between. This CDR3 has 13 residues. CDR1 is SGHTA and CDR2 is FQGNSA in the germline V gene.

The CDR3 DNA reads as TGTGCCAGCAGTGTCTGGGCAGCGAACACTGAAGCTTTCTTT. This codes for CASSVWAANTEAFF. This rearrangement joins TRBV6-1 to TRBJ1-1; D not resolved. The CDR3 extends over 14 amino acids. The germline V gene encodes CDR1 MNHNS and CDR2 SASEGT. Trimming took 4 bases from V and 1 from J, leaving 10 bases between them.

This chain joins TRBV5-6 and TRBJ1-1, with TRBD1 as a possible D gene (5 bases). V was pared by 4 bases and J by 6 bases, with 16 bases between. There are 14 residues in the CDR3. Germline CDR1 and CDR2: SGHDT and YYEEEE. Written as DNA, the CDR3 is TGTGCCAGCAGCCTCACGGGGGTTAGGGCTGAAGCTTTCTTT. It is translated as CASSLTGVRAEAFF.

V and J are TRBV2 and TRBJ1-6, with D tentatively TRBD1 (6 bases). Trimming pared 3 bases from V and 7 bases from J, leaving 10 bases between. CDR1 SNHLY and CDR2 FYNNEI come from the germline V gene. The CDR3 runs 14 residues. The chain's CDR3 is CASSDRGGNSPLHF. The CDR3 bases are TGTGCCAGCAGTGATAGAGGGGGAAATTCACCCCTCCACTTT.

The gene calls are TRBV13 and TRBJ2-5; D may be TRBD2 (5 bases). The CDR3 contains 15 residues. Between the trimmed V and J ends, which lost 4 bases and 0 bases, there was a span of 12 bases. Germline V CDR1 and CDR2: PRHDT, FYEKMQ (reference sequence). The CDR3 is CASSSTSRYQETQYF. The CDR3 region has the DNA TGTGCCAGCAGCTCCACTAGTCGATACCAAGAGACCCAGTACTTC.

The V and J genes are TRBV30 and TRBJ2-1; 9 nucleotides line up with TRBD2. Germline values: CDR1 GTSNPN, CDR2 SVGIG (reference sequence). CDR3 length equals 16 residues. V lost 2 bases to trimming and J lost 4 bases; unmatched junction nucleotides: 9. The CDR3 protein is CAWSLTTSGFYNEQFF. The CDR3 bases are TGTGCCTGGAGTCTGACCACTAGCGGGTTTTACAATGAGCAGTTCTTC.

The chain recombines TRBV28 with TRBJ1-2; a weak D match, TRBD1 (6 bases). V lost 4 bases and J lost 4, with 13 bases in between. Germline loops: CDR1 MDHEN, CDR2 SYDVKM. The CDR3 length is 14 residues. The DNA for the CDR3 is TGTGCCAGCAGTTCTGACAGGCGGTTCTATGGCTACACCTTC. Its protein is CASSSDRRFYGYTF.

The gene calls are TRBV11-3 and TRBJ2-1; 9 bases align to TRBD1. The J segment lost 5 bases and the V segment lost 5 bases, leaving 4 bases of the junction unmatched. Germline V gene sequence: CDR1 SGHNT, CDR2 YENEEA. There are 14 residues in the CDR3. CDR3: CASSTGQGNNEQFF. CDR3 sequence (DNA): TGTGCCAGCAGCACCGGACAGGGGAACAATGAGCAGTTCTTC.

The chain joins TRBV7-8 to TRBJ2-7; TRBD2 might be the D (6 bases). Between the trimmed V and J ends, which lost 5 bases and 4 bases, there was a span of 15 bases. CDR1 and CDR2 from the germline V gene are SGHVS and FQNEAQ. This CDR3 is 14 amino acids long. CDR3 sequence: CASSPRGGGYEQYV. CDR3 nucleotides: TGTGCCAGCAGCCCCCGGGGCGGAGGGTACGAGCAGTACGTC.